The 30 T cell receptor beta chains given below trace back to one sample, sequenced in a study of lymphopenia after photon versus proton radiotherapy. Sequenced by immunoSEQ multiplex PCR; TCRdb stores in-frame clones only, minus some. The sample contains around 25,000 clones, more than 80% of which appear only once. The sequences come from peripheral blood, collected from a patient treated with photon-based radiotherapy. These receptor sequences come from a man aged 25-45 years with gastric cancer.

V and J are TRBV9 and TRBJ2-4; the D gene could be TRBD1 or TRBD2 (5 bases each). The CDR3 is made up of 15 amino acids. Germline CDR1 and CDR2: SGDLS and YYNGEE. V lost 2 bases, J lost 2 bases, and 11 bases lay in between. CDR3 in amino acids: CASSVGWGSKNIQYF. CDR3 coding DNA: TGTGCCAGCAGCGTGGGTTGGGGGTCCAAAAACATTCAGTACTTC.

This clone was picked up one time. The CDR3 nucleotides read TGTGCCAGCAGCTTGGAAGAGACTAACTATGGCTACACCTTC. Amino acid sequence: CASSLEETNYGYTF. This sequence joins TRBV5-4 and TRBJ1-2; no definite D call. The CDR3 is made up of 14 amino acids. Germline CDR1 and CDR2: SGHNT and YYREEE (reference sequence). Trimming left V 0 bases short and J 0 bases short, with 6 bases between. The variable domain in full, with the rest retrieved from reference TRBV5-4 and TRBJ1-2, is ETGVTQSPTHLIKTRGQQVTLRCSSQSGHNTVSWYQQALGQGPQFIFQYYREEENGRGNFPPRFSGLQFPNYSSELNVNALELDDSALYLCASSLEETNYGYTFGSGTRLTVV.

This chain links TRBV6-1 with TRBJ1-1; 10 positions agree with TRBD1. This CDR3 contains 15 residues. V lost 1 base to trimming and J lost 1 base; unmatched junction nucleotides: 0. The germline gives CDR1 MNHNS, CDR2 SASEGT. CDR3 nucleotides: TGTGCCAGCAGTGAAGGACAGGGGGCGAACACTGAAGCTTTCTTT. Its protein is CASSEGQGANTEAFF.

The rearrangement joins TRBV7-2 to TRBJ1-1, with 11 bases matching TRBD1. This CDR3 spans 14 amino acids. V lost 7 bases and J lost 5; bases outside the gene matches: 6. In germline, CDR1 is SGHTA, CDR2 FQGNSA. This CDR3 reads CASTLDRGRTEAFF. The CDR3 coding sequence is TGTGCCAGCACCTTGGACAGGGGGCGAACTGAAGCTTTCTTT.

The chain couples TRBV5-1 to TRBJ2-1; 10 nucleotides match TRBD2. CDR1 and CDR2 (germline): SGHRS, YFSETQ. The CDR3 extends over 20 amino acids. Trimming took 1 base from V and 8 from J; bases not matched to a gene: 21. The chain's CDR3 is CASSLYLGGLAPIRGDEQFF. CDR3 in DNA: TGCGCCAGCAGCTTGTACCTGGGGGGACTAGCGCCCATACGTGGCGATGAGCAGTTCTTC.

The chain has TRBV11-2 and TRBJ1-5; D call uncertain. The CDR3 extends over 16 amino acids. Trimming removed 4 bases at V and 4 bases at J, with 17 bases between. Germline V CDR1 and CDR2: SGHAT, FQNNGV. The CDR3 sequence: CASSSDRVGENQPQHF. CDR3 coding DNA: TGTGCCAGCAGCTCCGACCGAGTCGGGGAGAATCAGCCCCAGCATTTT. Filled out from reference TRBV11-2 and TRBJ1-5, the complete variable domain reads EAGVAQSPRYKIIEKRQSVAFWCNPISGHATLYWYQQILGQGPKLLIQFQNNGVVDDSQLPKDRFSAERLKGVDSTLKIQPAKLEDSAVYLCASSSDRVGENQPQHFGDGTRLSIL.

The chain is built from TRBV7-6 and TRBJ2-5; unclear D gene. The end of the DNA aligns better with TRBJ2-7, so the J call may be wrong. This CDR3 has 16 residues. Looked up from germline, CDR1 is SGHVS and CDR2 is FNYEAQ. The CDR3 here is CANQYGPLNWLREQYF. Here the CDR3 DNA reads TGTGCCAACCAGTACGGGCCTCTAAATTGGCTCCGCGAGCAGTACTTC.

This chain links TRBV28 with TRBJ2-3, with TRBD1 matching 11 bases. Unmatched junction bases numbered 1, after V lost 8 bases and J lost 3 bases. There are 13 residues in the CDR3. In germline, CDR1 is MDHEN, CDR2 SYDVKM. In DNA form, the CDR3 reads TGTGCCAGCGGGGACAGGGGGACAGATACGCAGTATTTT. Its protein product is CASGDRGTDTQYF.

The genes are TRBV10-3 and TRBJ2-7, with 10 bases fitting TRBD2. The V segment lost 4 bases and the J segment 4 bases; nucleotides outside the gene matches: 4. Germline lookup yields CDR1 ENHRY and CDR2 SYGVKD. This CDR3 has 14 amino acids. The CDR3 bases are TGTGCCATCAGTGTAGCGGGAGGAAGGTACGAGCAGTACTTC. Its protein is CAISVAGGRYEQYF.

J is TRBJ2-7 and V is TRBV7-8; D is ambiguous. This CDR3 region has 11 residues. Germline values: CDR1 SGHVS, CDR2 FQNEAQ. The germline V and J ends were trimmed by 5 bases and 3 bases, with 5 bases remaining between them. CDR3 in DNA: TGTGCCAGCAGCCAAGACTACGAGCAGTACTTC. Its translation is CASSQDYEQYF.

A single count supports this clone. V gene TRBV28 combines with J gene TRBJ2-7; 8 bases agree with TRBD1. The CDR3 is 17 residues long. Per the germline V gene, CDR1 is MDHEN and CDR2 is SYDVKM. Trimming at V came to 3 bases and at J to 6 bases, leaving 16 bases not matched to a gene. The CDR3 coding sequence is TGTGCCAGCAGTTTTCGACAGGGGAGTGGGGTCTACGGCGAGCAGTACTTC. This encodes CASSFRQGSGVYGEQYF.

The chain has TRBV18 and TRBJ1-5; TRBD1 aligns across 10 bases. Losses at the gene ends were 4 bases for V and 7 bases for J; bases not matched to a gene: 10. CDR3 length: 16 amino acids. From germline, CDR1 is KGHSH and CDR2 LQKENI. The CDR3 loop reads CASSLPGQGSGQPQHF. CDR3 bases: TGTGCCAGCTCACTCCCGGGACAGGGGAGTGGACAGCCCCAGCATTTT. The full variable domain, with the rest looked up from reference TRBV18 and TRBJ1-5, is NAGVMQNPRHLVRRRGQEARLRCSPMKGHSHVYWYRQLPEEGLKFMVYLQKENIIDESGMPKERFSAEFPKEGPSILRIQQVVRGDSAAYFCASSLPGQGSGQPQHFGDGTRLSIL.

The CDR3 bases are TGTGCCAGCAGTGAAAACGGCAGGGTGTTAACTGGAAACACCATATATTTT. Amino acid sequence: CASSENGRVLTGNTIYF. The rearrangement joins TRBV25-1 to TRBJ1-3, with D possibly TRBD1 on 5 matching bases. CDR3 length: 17 amino acids. Trimming shortened V by 2 bases and J by 2 bases, and 16 bases separated the two germline ends. Germline assignment: CDR1 MGHDK and CDR2 SYGVNS.

This clone was seen more than once but under ten times. CDR3 in amino acids: CASSLAPRMGYGYTF. The CDR3, as DNA: TGTGCCAGCAGCTTGGCCCCACGAATGGGCTATGGCTACACCTTC. The chain employs TRBV5-4 and TRBJ1-2; D not certain. Germline lookup yields CDR1 SGHNT and CDR2 YYREEE (reference sequence). The CDR3 runs 15 residues. Trimming pared 0 bases from V and 4 bases from J, leaving 13 bases between.

The rearrangement joins TRBV6-5 to TRBJ1-4; D call uncertain. CDR1 and CDR2 from the germline V gene are MNHEY and SVGAGI. This CDR3 is 14 amino acids long. V lost 6 bases, J lost 0 bases, and 8 bases lay in between. The CDR3 here is CASRGDATNEKLFF. In DNA form, the CDR3 reads TGTGCCAGCAGGGGAGATGCAACTAATGAAAAACTGTTTTTT.

The chain has TRBV5-8 and TRBJ1-3; D is uncertain. Germline CDR1 and CDR2: SGHTS and YDEGEE. The CDR3 covers 12 residues. The V end was cut by 9 bases, the J end by 0 bases, with 7 bases between. The CDR3 is CATNSSGNTIYF. For the CDR3, the DNA is TGTGCCACTAATAGCTCTGGAAACACCATATATTTT. Full variable domain (outside the CDR3, taken from reference TRBV5-8 and TRBJ1-3): EAGVTQSPTHLIKTRGQQATLRCSPISGHTSVYWYQQALGLGLQFLLWYDEGEERNRGNFPPRFSGRQFPNYSSELNVNALELEDSALYLCATNSSGNTIYFGEGSWLTVV.

The rearrangement links TRBV21-1 to TRBJ2-5; the table's D call TRBD1 went unverified against the DNA. TRBV21-1 is a pseudogene. CDR3 length: 16 amino acids. CDR3: CASSQETVKIQETQYF. The CDR3, as DNA: TGTGCCAGCAGCCAAGAGACAGTTAAGATCCAAGAGACCCAGTACTTC.

The gene calls are TRBV5-1 and TRBJ2-7; 8 nucleotides align to TRBD1. CDR3 length equals 13 residues. The ends lost 4 bases at V and 4 bases at J; junction bases unmatched: 4. Germline V gene lookup returns CDR1 SGHRS and CDR2 YFSETQ. CDR3 loop: CASSAGTGYEQYF. As DNA, the CDR3 is TGCGCCAGCAGCGCCGGGACAGGATACGAGCAGTACTTC.

The chain recombines TRBV4-1 with TRBJ2-5; no clear D gene. Germline CDR1 MGHRA, CDR2 YSYEKL. The CDR3 is 14 residues long. Trimming pared 0 bases from V and 5 bases from J, leaving 10 bases between. The CDR3 loop reads CASSQEGSVETQYF. CDR3 in DNA: TGCGCCAGCAGCCAAGAGGGGTCCGTGGAGACCCAGTACTTC.

J is TRBJ2-4 and V is TRBV29-1; 8 nucleotides agree with TRBD1. V lost 4 bases to trimming and J lost 5 bases; unmatched junction nucleotides: 1. Per germline, CDR1 SQVTM and CDR2 ANQGSEA. CDR3 size: 12 residues. CDR3 DNA sequence: TGCAGCGTTGCACAGGGGGAAAACATTCAGTACTTC. Its protein product is CSVAQGENIQYF.

J is TRBJ2-1 and V is TRBV7-2; D not certain. Between the trimmed V and J ends, which lost 3 bases and 7 bases, there was a span of 16 bases. There are 15 residues in the CDR3. CDR1 is SGHTA and CDR2 is FQGNSA in the germline V gene. The CDR3 spells CASSFSVDELNEQFF. The CDR3 DNA reads as TGTGCCAGCAGCTTTTCCGTAGATGAGCTGAATGAGCAGTTCTTC.

The chain links TRBV27 to TRBJ1-6; 10 nucleotides match TRBD1. Germline lookup yields CDR1 MNHEY and CDR2 SMNVEV (reference sequence). This CDR3 is built from 16 residues. J lost 10 bases, V lost 4 bases, and 10 bases had no gene match. This CDR3 reads CASSSSAGTGDSPLHF. CDR3 DNA sequence: TGTGCCAGCAGTTCAAGTGCCGGGACAGGGGACTCACCCCTCCACTTT.

CDR3 loop: CASSNGPGKGEKLFF. Here the CDR3 DNA reads TGTGCCAGCAGTAACGGACCCGGTAAGGGTGAAAAACTGTTTTTT. The chain is built from TRBV28 and TRBJ1-4; D ambiguous. V was trimmed by 5 bases and J by 7 bases, leaving 17 bases between them. This CDR3 has 15 residues. Per the germline V gene, CDR1 is MDHEN and CDR2 is SYDVKM. The full variable domain, completed using reference TRBV28 and TRBJ1-4, is DVKVTQSSRYLVKRTGEKVFLECVQDMDHENMFWYRQDPGLGLRLIYFSYDVKMKEKGDIPEGYSVSREKKERFSLILESASTNQTSMYLCASSNGPGKGEKLFFGSGTQLSVL.

The J gene is TRBJ2-2, the V gene TRBV6-5; tentatively, D is TRBD2 (6 bases). From germline, CDR1 is MNHEY and CDR2 SVGAGI. Trimming removed 6 bases at V and 1 base at J, with 12 bases between. The CDR3 loop spans 15 amino acids. CDR3 nucleotide sequence: TGTGCCAGCAGATCCTCCGGGGGGAACACCGGGGAGCTGTTTTTT. Translated, it gives CASRSSGGNTGELFF.

This sequence joins TRBV7-7 and TRBJ2-3, with 8 nucleotides matching TRBD2. Looked up from germline, CDR1 is SSHAT and CDR2 is FNYEAQ (reference sequence). This CDR3 is built from 17 residues. The V gene end was trimmed by 1 base and the J gene end by 5 bases; junction bases not matched to a gene: 11. The CDR3 region is CASSLVPGGAGRDTQYF. CDR3 nucleotides: TGTGCCAGCAGCTTAGTCCCGGGGGGGGCGGGAAGAGATACGCAGTATTTT.

The chain carries TRBV28 and TRBJ1-5; D not resolved. The CDR3 is 15 residues long. Germline values: CDR1 MDHEN, CDR2 SYDVKM. The V end was cut by 8 bases, the J end by 2 bases, with 16 bases between. The DNA of the CDR3 is TGTGCCAGCCACGAGAAAGGTCGAGGCAATCAGCCCCAGCATTTT. Translation: CASHEKGRGNQPQHF.

The chain combines TRBV6-1 with TRBJ2-7; D perhaps matches TRBD1 (6 bases). The length of the CDR3 is 15 residues. V was clipped by 2 bases and J by 3 bases, with 14 bases between them. Germline V gene lookup returns CDR1 MNHNS and CDR2 SASEGT. CDR3 protein: CASSESGTIVYEQYF. The CDR3 DNA reads TGTGCCAGCAGTGAATCGGGGACAATAGTCTACGAGCAGTACTTC.

The chain has TRBV6-1 and TRBJ2-3, with D hard to call. The CDR3 consists of 12 residues. The V and J ends lost 1 base and 6 bases respectively, with 5 bases between them. Per the germline V gene, CDR1 is MNHNS and CDR2 is SASEGT. Here the CDR3 DNA reads TGTGCCAGCAGTGAAGTGGTTGATACGCAGTATTTT. Residues: CASSEVVDTQYF.

The gene calls are TRBV28 and TRBJ1-1; possible D gene TRBD1, 6 bases. The germline V gene encodes CDR1 MDHEN and CDR2 SYDVKM. V was shortened by 8 bases and J by 4 bases, with 17 bases between the two germline ends. The CDR3 has 14 amino acids. The CDR3 spells CASSDGGRGTEAFF. In DNA form, the CDR3 reads TGTGCCAGCTCAGACGGGGGGCGAGGCACTGAAGCTTTCTTT. Using reference TRBV28 and TRBJ1-1 for the parts outside the CDR3, the full variable domain is DVKVTQSSRYLVKRTGEKVFLECVQDMDHENMFWYRQDPGLGLRLIYFSYDVKMKEKGDIPEGYSVSREKKERFSLILESASTNQTSMYLCASSDGGRGTEAFFGQGTRLTVV.

The rearrangement links TRBV6-6 to TRBJ2-7; 8 bases are a match to TRBD2. This CDR3 contains 14 residues. CDR1 and CDR2 from the germline V gene are MNHNY and SVGAGI (reference sequence). The V segment lost 5 bases and the J segment 0 bases; nucleotides outside the gene matches: 3. The CDR3 loop is CASSGGLGSYEQYF. DNA for the CDR3: TGTGCCAGCAGTGGGGGACTAGGCTCCTACGAGCAGTACTTC.